This T cell receptor (beta chain) was documented in a study of glioma-infiltrating T cells. CDR1 is MNHNY and CDR2 is SVGAGI in the germline V gene (reference sequence). Germline trimming cut 2 bases from V and 4 bases from J; bases unmatched to any gene: 16. The CDR3 totals 18 residues. TCR alpha and beta CDR3 regions were amplified from RNA using iRepertoire nested multiplex PCR. TCRdb re-derived calls from the multiplex PCR reads in MiXCR, one entry per CDR3 protein. There are around 350,000 distinct CDR3 sequences in the sample; more than 35% occur only once, and about 11% lies in the top ten. V is TRBV6-6 and J is TRBJ2-7; 8 bases fit TRBD2. Sequences were obtained from glioma tissue, nonneoplastic brain tissue, or PBMCs (not recorded which). This receptor was obtained from a human donor with low-grade glioma or glioblastoma, undergoing nonglioma brain surgery, or in good health (not recorded which). The CDR3 here is CASSYDGVSTGGPYEQYF. In nucleotides, the CDR3 is TGTGCCAGCAGTTACGACGGGGTATCGACGGGAGGGCCGTACGAGCAGTACTTC.